This T cell receptor beta chain was recovered during a study of T cells after yellow fever vaccination. General observations from the study: The study noted that FACS-sorted repertoires could contain abundant clonotypes contaminating from the bulk population.

The CDR3 runs to 15 residues. V lost 0 bases, J lost 4 bases, and 2 bases stayed unmatched. Germline V gene lookup returns CDR1 PRHDT and CDR2 FYEKMQ (reference sequence). TCRdb processed the 5' RACE reads anew with MiXCR; each CDR3 protein has one entry. The repertoire holds 450,000 to 550,000 distinct CDR3 sequences, with 21% as singletons. About this clonotype: The antigen is unknown.

The origin of this receptor is a man aged 18 to 35 who received the YFV17D yellow fever vaccine. The material sequenced was PBMCs, taken more than 20 days after the first yellow fever vaccination. V usage is TRBV13 and J usage is TRBJ2-7; 11 nucleotides line up with TRBD2. DNA of the CDR3: TGTGCCAGCAGCTTAGGCCCTAGCGGGGGGTACGAGCAGTACTTC. Translation: CASSLGPSGGYEQYF.